This T cell receptor (beta chain) was captured by sequencing in a study of T cell repertoires in cytomegalovirus infection. Study background: Use of recently identified HLA-C-restricted and well-studied HLA-B-restricted CMV epitopes was part of the study.

Findings and caveats of the study: CMV carriers with the relevant HLA were identified by cumulative public TCR beta family frequency. Clonotypes of TCR beta that were HLA-C-restricted and CMV-specific dominated the ex vivo response.

Germline V gene data show CDR1 as SGHAT and CDR2 as FQDESV (reference sequence). V was clipped by 4 bases and J by 2 bases, with 26 bases between them. CDR3 size: 19 residues. TCRdb re-called the reads with MiXCR, one entry per CDR3 protein. The sample lists about 830,000 distinct CDR3 sequences, over 25% seen once, with 9.5% to 15% in the top ten. There are a few counts of this clonotype. What it binds is not known. The input for sequencing was cultured CD8+ T cells from PBMCs, taken from culture after CMV antigen stimulation. The chain is built from TRBV11-1 and TRBJ2-5; no reliable D call. The source is a human donor in good health (CMV status not recorded). Some clones in this sample may be carry-over from other donors' samples. The CDR3 reads CASSYQEPKALSIQETQYF. The CDR3 DNA is TGTGCCAGCAGCTACCAAGAACCTAAAGCCCTCAGCATTCAAGAGACCCAGTACTTC.